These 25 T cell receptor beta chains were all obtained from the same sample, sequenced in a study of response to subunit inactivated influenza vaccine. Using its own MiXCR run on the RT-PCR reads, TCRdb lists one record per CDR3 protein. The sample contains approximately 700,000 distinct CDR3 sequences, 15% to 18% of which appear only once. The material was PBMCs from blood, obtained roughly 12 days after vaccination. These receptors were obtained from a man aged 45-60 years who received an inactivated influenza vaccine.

The CDR3 reads CASSGRLDGNEQFF. The CDR3 bases are TGCGCCAGCAGCGGGAGACTAGACGGCAATGAGCAGTTCTTC. J is TRBJ2-1 and V is TRBV5-1; tentatively, D is TRBD2 (6 bases). The length of the CDR3 is 14 residues. Trimming left V 4 bases short and J 6 bases short, with 14 bases between. Germline CDR1 and CDR2: SGHRS and YFSETQ.

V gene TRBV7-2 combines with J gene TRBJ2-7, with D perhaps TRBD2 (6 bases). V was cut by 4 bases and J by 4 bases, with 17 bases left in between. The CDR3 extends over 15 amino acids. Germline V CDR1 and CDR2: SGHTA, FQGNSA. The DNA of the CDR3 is TGTGCCAGCAGCTCGCCCTTAGCGGCCACGTACGAGCAGTACTTC. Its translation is CASSSPLAATYEQYF. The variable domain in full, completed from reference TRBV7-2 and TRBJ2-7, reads GAGVSQSPSNKVTEKGKDVELRCDPISGHTALYWYRQSLGQGLEFLIYFQGNSAPDKSGLPSDRFSAERTGGSVSTLTIQRTQQEDSAVYLCASSSPLAATYEQYFGPGTRLTVT.

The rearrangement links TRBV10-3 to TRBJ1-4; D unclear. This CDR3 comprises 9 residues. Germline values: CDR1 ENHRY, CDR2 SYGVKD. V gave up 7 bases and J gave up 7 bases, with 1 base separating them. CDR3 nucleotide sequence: TGTGCCATCACTGAAAAACTGTTTTTT. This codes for CAITEKLFF.

The CDR3 DNA sequence: TGTGCCAGCAGTTCCCTGGTGATGTCCTACAATGAGCAGTTCTTC. Its protein is CASSSLVMSYNEQFF. The J gene is TRBJ2-1, the V gene TRBV12-3 or TRBV12-4; D gene unclear. The length of the CDR3 is 15 residues. V was clipped by 4 bases and J by 1 base, with 11 bases between them.

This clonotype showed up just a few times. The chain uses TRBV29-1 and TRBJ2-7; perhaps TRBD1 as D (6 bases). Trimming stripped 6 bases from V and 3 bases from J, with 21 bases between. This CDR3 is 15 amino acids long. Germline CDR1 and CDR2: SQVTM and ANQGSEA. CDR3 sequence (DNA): TGCAGCGTAGCCTCAGGGGCCCCCATATTCTACGAGCAGTACTTC. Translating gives CSVASGAPIFYEQYF.

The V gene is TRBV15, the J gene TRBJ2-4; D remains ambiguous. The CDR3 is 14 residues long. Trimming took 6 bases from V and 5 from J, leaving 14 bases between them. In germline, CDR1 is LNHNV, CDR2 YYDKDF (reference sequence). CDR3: CATSVLSQQNIQYF. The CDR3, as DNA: TGTGCCACCAGTGTTCTGTCACAGCAAAACATTCAGTACTTC. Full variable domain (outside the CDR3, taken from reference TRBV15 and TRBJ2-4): DAMVIQNPRYQVTQFGKPVTLSCSQTLNHNVMYWYQQKSSQAPKLLFHYYDKDFNNEADTPDNFQSRRPNTSFCFLDIRSPGLGDTAMYLCATSVLSQQNIQYFGAGTRLSVL.

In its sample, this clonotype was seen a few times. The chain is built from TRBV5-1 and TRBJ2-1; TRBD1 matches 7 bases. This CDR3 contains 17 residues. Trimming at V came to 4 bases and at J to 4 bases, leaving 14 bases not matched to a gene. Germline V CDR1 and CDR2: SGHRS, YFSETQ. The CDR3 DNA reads TGCGCCAGCAGCAGAGAGACAGGGTTGGGGTGGTACAATGAGCAGTTCTTC. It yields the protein CASSRETGLGWYNEQFF.

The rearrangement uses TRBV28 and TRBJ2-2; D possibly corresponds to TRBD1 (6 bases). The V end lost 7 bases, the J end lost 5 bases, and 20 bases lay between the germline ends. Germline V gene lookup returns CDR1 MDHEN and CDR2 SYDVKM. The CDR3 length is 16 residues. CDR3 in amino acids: CASTPPGQGRTGELFF. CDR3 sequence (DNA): TGTGCCAGCACCCCCCCTGGGCAGGGGCGGACCGGGGAGCTGTTTTTT.

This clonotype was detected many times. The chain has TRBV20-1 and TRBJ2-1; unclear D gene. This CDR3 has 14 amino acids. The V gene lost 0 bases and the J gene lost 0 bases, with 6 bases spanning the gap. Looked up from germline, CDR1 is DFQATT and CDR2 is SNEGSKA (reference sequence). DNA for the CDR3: TGCAGTGCTAGAGATCTCGCCTCCTACAATGAGCAGTTCTTC. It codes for CSARDLASYNEQFF.

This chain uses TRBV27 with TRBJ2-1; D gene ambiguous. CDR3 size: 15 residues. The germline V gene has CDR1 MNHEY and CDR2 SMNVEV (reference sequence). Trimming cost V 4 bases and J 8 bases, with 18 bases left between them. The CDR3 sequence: CASSYSPKRSYEQFF. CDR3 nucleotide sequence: TGTGCCAGCAGTTATAGCCCCAAGCGTAGTTATGAGCAGTTCTTC.

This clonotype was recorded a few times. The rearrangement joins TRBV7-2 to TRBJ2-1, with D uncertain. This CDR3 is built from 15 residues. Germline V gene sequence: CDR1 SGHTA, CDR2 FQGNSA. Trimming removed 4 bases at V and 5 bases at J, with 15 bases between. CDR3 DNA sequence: TGTGCCAGCAGCTCGATAGCACTAAGGGACAATGAGCAGTTCTTC. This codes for CASSSIALRDNEQFF.

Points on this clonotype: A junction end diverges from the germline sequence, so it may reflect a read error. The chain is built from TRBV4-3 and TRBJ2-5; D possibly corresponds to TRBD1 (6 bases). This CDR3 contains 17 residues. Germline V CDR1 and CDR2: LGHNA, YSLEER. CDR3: CASSQDATRGSQGTQYF. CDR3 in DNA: TGCGCCAGCAGCCAAGATGCGACCAGGGGCAGTCAAGGGACCCAGTACTTC.

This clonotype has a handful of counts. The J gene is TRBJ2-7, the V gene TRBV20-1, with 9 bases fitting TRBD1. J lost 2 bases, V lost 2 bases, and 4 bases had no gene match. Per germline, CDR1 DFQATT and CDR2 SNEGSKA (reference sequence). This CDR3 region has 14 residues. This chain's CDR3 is CSARTGTGTYEQYF. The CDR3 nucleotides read TGCAGTGCTAGAACCGGGACAGGGACCTACGAGCAGTACTTC.

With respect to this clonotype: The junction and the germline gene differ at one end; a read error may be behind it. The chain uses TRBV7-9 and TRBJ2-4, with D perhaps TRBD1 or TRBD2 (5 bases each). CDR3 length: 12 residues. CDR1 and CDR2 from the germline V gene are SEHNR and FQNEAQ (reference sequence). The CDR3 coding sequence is TGTGCCAGCAGCTTAGGGGGCGGGCCCTCGTCCTTC. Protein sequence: CASSLGGGPSSF.

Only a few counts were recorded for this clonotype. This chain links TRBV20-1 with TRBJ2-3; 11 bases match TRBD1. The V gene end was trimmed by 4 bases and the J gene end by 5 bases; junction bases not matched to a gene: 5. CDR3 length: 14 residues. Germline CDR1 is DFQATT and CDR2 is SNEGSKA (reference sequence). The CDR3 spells CSATPGTGGDTQYF. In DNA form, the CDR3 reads TGCAGTGCTACCCCTGGGACAGGGGGAGATACGCAGTATTTT.

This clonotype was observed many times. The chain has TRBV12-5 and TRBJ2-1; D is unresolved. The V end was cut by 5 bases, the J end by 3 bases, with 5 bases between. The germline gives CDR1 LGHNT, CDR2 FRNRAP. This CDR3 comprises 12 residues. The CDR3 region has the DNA TGTGCTAGTGGTCGAAACTACAATGAGCAGTTCTTC. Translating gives CASGRNYNEQFF. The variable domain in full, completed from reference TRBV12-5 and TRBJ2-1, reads DARVTQTPRHKVTEMGQEVTMRCQPILGHNTVFWYRQTMMQGLELLAYFRNRAPLDDSGMPKDRFSAEMPDATLATLKIQPSEPRDSAVYFCASGRNYNEQFFGPGTRLTVL.

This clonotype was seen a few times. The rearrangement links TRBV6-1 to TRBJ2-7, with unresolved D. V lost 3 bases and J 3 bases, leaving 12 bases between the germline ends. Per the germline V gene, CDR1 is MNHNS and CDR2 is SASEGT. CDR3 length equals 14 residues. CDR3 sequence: CASSDLHINYEQYF. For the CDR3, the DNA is TGTGCCAGCAGTGATTTGCATATCAACTACGAGCAGTACTTC.

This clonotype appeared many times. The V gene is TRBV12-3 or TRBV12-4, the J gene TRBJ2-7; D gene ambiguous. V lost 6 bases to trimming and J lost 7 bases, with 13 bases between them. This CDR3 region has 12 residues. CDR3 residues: CASSLIVEEQYF. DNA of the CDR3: TGTGCCAGCAGCCTTATTGTCGAGGAGCAGTACTTC.

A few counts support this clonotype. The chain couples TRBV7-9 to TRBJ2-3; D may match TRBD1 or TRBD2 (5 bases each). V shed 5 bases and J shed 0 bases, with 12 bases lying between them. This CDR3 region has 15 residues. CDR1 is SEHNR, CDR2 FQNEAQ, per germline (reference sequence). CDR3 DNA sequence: TGTGCCAGCAGCCTGGGACGGTTTAGCACAGATACGCAGTATTTT. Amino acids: CASSLGRFSTDTQYF.

CDR3 amino acids: CSARSFDEQFF. The DNA for the CDR3 is TGCAGTGCTAGAAGTTTCGATGAGCAGTTCTTC. The V gene is TRBV20-1, the J gene TRBJ2-1; D remains ambiguous. CDR1 and CDR2 (germline): DFQATT, SNEGSKA (reference sequence). Trimming pared 2 bases from V and 8 bases from J, leaving 7 bases between. The CDR3 covers 11 residues.

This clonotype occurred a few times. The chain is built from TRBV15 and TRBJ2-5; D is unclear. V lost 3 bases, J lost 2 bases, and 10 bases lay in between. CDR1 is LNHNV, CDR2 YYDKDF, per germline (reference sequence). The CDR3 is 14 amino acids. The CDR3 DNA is TGTGCCACCAGCAGGATCAGGATTCAAGAGACCCAGTACTTC. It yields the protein CATSRIRIQETQYF.

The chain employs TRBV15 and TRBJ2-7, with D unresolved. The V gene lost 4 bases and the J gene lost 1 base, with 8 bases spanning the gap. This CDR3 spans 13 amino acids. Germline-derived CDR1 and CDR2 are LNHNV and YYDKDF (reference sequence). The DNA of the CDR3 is TGTGCCACCAGCATCGGGCCGTCCTACGAGCAGTACTTC. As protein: CATSIGPSYEQYF.

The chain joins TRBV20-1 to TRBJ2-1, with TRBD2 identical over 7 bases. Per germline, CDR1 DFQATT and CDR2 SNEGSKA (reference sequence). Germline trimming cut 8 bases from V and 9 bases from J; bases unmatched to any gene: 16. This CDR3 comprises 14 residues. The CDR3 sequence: CSRTGVLTGGEQFF. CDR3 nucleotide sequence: TGCAGTAGGACGGGGGTTCTCACGGGGGGTGAGCAGTTCTTC.

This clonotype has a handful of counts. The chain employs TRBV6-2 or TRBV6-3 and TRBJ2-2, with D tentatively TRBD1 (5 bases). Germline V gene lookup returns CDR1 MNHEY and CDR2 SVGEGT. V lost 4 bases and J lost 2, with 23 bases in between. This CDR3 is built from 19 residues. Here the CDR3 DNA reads TGTGCCAGCAGTTCACCTCGGCCCCAACATACAGGCAACACCGGGGAGCTGTTTTTT. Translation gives CASSSPRPQHTGNTGELFF.

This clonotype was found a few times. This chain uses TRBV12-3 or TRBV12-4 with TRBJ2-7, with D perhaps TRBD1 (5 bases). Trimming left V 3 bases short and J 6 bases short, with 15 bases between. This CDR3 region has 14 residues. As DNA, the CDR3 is TGTGCCAGCAGTTTTTCAGGGATGTCACTCGAGCAGTACTTC. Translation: CASSFSGMSLEQYF.